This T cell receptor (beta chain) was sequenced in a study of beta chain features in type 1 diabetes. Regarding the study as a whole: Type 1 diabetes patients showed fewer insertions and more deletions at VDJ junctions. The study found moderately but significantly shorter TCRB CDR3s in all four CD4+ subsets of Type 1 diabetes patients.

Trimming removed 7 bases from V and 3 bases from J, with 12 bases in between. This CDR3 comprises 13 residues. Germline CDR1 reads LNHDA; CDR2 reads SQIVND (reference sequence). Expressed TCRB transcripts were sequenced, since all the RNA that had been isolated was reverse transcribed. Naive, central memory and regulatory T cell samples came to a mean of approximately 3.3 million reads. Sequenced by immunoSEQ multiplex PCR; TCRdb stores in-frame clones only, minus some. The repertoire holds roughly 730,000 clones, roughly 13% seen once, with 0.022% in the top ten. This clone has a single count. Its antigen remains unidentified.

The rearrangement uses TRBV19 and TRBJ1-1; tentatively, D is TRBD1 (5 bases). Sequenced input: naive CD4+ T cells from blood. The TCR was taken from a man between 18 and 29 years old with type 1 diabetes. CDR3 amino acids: CASTESRDTEAFF. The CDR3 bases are TGTGCCAGTACCGAGTCCAGGGACACTGAAGCTTTCTTT.